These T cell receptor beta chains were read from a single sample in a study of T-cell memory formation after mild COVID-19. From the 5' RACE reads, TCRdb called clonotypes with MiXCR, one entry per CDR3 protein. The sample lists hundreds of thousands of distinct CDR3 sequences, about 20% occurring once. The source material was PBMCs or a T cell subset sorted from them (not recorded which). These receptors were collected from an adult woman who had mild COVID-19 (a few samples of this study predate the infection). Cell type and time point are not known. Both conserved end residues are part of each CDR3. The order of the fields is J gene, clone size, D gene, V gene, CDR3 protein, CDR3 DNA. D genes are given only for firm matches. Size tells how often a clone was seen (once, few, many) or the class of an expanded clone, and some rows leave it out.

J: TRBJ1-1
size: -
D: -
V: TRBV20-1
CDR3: CSARPSSGRGGF
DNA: TGCAGTGCTAGACCTTCATCAGGACGAGGGGGATTT

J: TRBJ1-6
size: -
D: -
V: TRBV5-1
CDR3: CASSPRVRVGDSPLHF
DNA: TGCGCCAGCTCACCACGCGTCCGGGTCGGAGATTCACCCCTCCACTTT

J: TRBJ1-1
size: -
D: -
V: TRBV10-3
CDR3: CAISESRGGSAEAFF
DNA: TGTGCCATCAGTGAGTCGAGAGGGGGTTCGGCTGAAGCTTTCTTT

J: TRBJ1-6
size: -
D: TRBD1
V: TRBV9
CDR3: CASSVGFRGLNNSPLHF
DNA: TGTGCCAGCAGCGTAGGCTTCAGGGGGCTGAATAATTCACCCCTCCACTTT

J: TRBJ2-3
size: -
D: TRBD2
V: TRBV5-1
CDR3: CASSLALAGNTDTQYF
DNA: TGCGCCAGCAGCTTGGCATTAGCGGGGAACACAGATACGCAGTATTTT

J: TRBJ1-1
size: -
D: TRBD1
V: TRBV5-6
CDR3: CASSPWTGGRTEAFF
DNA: TGTGCCAGCAGCCCATGGACAGGGGGCAGAACTGAAGCTTTCTTT

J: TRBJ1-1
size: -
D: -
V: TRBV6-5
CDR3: CASTEGLNTEAFF
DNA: TGTGCCAGCACCGAGGGCCTGAACACTGAAGCTTTCTTT

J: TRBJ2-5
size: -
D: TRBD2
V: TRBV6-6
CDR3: CASSLLAEYQETQYF
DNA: TGTGCCAGCAGTCTTCTAGCGGAGTACCAAGAGACCCAGTACTTC

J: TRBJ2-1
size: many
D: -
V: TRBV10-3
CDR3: CAIKEGLPGYEQFF
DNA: TGTGCCATCAAAGAGGGACTCCCCGGCTATGAGCAGTTCTTC

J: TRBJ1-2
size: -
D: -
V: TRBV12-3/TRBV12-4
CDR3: CASSFPRERGYGYTF
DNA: TGTGCCAGCAGTTTTCCGAGAGAACGGGGTTATGGCTACACCTTC

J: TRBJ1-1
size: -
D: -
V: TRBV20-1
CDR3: CSAGRQGYTEAFF
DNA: TGCAGTGCTGGCAGGCAGGGATACACTGAAGCTTTCTTT

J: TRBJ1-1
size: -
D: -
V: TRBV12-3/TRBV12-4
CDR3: CASSFTGMTEAFF
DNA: TGTGCCAGCAGTTTTACAGGGATGACTGAAGCTTTCTTT

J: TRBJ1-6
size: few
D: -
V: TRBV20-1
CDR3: CSASRAGILSPLHF
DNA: TGCAGTGCTTCGCGGGCAGGGATTCTTTCACCCCTCCACTTT

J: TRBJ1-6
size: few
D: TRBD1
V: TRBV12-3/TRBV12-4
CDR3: CASSPRQGANSPLHF
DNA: TGTGCCAGCAGTCCGCGACAGGGGGCCAATTCACCCCTCCACTTT

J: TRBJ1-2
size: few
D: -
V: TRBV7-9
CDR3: CASSFKGRFSYTF
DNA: TGTGCCAGCAGCTTTAAGGGCCGATTCTCCTACACCTTC

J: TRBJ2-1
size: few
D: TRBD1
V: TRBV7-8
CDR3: CASTLTRGPYNEQFF
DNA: TGTGCCAGCACCCTCACCAGGGGGCCCTACAATGAGCAGTTCTTC

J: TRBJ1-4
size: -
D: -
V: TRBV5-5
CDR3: CASSLEGIATNEKLFF
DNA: TGTGCCAGCAGCTTGGAGGGGATTGCAACTAATGAAAAACTGTTTTTT

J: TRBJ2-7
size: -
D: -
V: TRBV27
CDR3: CASSLSGWGYEQYF
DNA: TGTGCCAGCAGTTTATCAGGGTGGGGCTACGAGCAGTACTTC

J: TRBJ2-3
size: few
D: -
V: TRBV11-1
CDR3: CASSPDGRTLGADTQYF
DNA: TGTGCCAGCAGCCCGGACGGGCGGACCCTTGGGGCAGATACGCAGTATTTT

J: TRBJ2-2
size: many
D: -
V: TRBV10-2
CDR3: CASIKGLLGTGELFF
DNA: TGCGCCAGCATTAAGGGCCTCCTAGGGACCGGGGAGCTGTTTTTT

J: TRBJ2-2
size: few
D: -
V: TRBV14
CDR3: CASSPIRGAGELFF
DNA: TGTGCCAGCAGCCCCATAAGGGGAGCCGGGGAGCTGTTTTTT

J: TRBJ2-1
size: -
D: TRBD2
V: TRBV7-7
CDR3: CASSLAASGNNEQFF
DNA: TGTGCTAGCAGCTTAGCGGCTAGCGGAAACAATGAGCAGTTCTTC

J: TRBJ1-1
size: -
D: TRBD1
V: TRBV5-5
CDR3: CASSEGAIWGVNTEAFF
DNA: TGTGCCAGCAGCGAGGGGGCAATTTGGGGGGTGAACACTGAAGCTTTCTTT

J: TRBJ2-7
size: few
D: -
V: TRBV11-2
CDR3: CASSFGVMEGGYEQYF
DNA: TGTGCCAGCAGCTTTGGGGTTATGGAGGGGGGCTACGAGCAGTACTTC

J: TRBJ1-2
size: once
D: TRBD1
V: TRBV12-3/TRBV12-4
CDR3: CASSLWAGGSYGYTF
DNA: TGTGCCAGCAGTTTGTGGGCAGGGGGTAGCTATGGCTACACCTTC

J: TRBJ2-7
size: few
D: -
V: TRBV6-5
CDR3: CASSYSAGNEQYF
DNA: TGTGCCAGCAGTTACTCGGCCGGGAACGAGCAGTACTTC

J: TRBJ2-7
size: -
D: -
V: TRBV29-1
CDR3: CSVALGTGSYEQYF
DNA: TGCAGCGTTGCTTTGGGGACTGGCTCCTACGAGCAGTACTTC

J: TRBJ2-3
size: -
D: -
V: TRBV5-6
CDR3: CASSLPARNTDTQYF
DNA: TGTGCCAGCAGCTTGCCCGCCAGAAACACAGATACGCAGTATTTT

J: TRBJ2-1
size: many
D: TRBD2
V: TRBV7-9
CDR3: CASSRTSGGYNEQFF
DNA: TGTGCCAGCAGCCGGACTAGCGGGGGATACAATGAGCAGTTCTTC

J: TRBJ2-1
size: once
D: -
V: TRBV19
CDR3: CASSTLVGSRNEQFF
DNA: TGTGCCAGTAGTACCCTCGTCGGTAGTCGCAATGAGCAGTTCTTC

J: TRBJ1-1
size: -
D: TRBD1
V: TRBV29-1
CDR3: CSVVRGRAEAFF
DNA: TGCAGCGTTGTTAGGGGGCGGGCTGAAGCTTTCTTT

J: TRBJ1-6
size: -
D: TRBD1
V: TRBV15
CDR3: CATSQGARSGNSPLHF
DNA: TGTGCCACCTCCCAGGGGGCGCGGTCGGGGAATTCACCCCTCCACTTT

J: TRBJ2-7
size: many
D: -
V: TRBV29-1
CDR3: CSVDGIGDEQYF
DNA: TGCAGCGTTGATGGGATTGGCGACGAGCAGTACTTC

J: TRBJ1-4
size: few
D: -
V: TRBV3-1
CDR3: CASSLETGYNEKLFF
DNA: TGTGCCAGCAGCCTTGAGACGGGGTATAATGAAAAACTGTTTTTT

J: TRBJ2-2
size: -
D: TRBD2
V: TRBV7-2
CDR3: CASSLDPSSGRLIGELFF
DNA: TGTGCCAGCAGCTTAGATCCCTCTAGCGGGAGGCTTATCGGGGAGCTGTTTTTT

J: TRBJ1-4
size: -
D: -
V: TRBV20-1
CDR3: CSARGGGTNEKLFF
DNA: TGCAGTGCTAGGGGAGGGGGAACTAATGAAAAACTGTTTTTT

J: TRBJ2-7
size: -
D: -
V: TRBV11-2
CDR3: CASSPRFDEQYF
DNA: TGTGCCAGCAGCCCCCGTTTTGACGAGCAGTACTTC

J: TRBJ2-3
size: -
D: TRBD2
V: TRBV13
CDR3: CASSLTSGSPDTQYF
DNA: TGTGCCAGCAGCTTGACTAGCGGGAGTCCAGATACGCAGTATTTT

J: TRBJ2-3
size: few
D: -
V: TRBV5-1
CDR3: CASSPGGLTDTQYF
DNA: TGCGCCAGCAGCCCCGGGGGGCTCACAGATACGCAGTATTTT

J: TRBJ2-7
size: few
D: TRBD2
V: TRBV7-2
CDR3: CASSRGTSGGFNEQYF
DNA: TGTGCCAGCAGCCGGGGGACTAGCGGGGGGTTCAACGAGCAGTACTTC

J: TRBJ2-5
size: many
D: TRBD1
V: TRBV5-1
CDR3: CASSRSGGWETQYF
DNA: TGCGCCAGCAGTCGATCAGGGGGATGGGAGACCCAGTACTTC

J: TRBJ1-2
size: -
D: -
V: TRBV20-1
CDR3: CSARDRTHYGYTF
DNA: TGCAGTGCTCGGGACCGCACCCACTATGGCTACACCTTC

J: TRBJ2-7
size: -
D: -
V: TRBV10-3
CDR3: CAITPTGLNEQYF
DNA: TGTGCCATCACCCCTACAGGGTTGAACGAGCAGTACTTC

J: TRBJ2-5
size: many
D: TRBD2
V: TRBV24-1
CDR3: CATSDAGTSEQETQYF
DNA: TGTGCCACCAGTGACGCAGGGACTAGCGAACAAGAGACCCAGTACTTC

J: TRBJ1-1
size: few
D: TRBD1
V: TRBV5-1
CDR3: CASSLTGGEDTEAFF
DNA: TGCGCCAGCAGCTTAACAGGGGGTGAGGACACTGAAGCTTTCTTT

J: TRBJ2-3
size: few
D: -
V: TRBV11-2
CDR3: CASSVKGGGSQIYTQYF
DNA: TGTGCCAGCAGCGTAAAGGGCGGGGGCAGCCAAATTTATACGCAGTATTTT

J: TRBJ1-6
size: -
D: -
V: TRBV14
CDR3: CASSQDGRGNSPLHF
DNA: TGTGCCAGCAGCCAAGATGGACGGGGGAATTCACCCCTCCACTTT

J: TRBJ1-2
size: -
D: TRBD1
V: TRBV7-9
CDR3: CASSLEGTGYTYYGYTF
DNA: TGTGCCAGCAGCTTAGAAGGGACAGGCTACACCTACTATGGCTACACCTTC

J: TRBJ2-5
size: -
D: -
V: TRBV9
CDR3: CASSRGSEGSGETQYF
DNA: TGTGCCAGCAGCAGGGGGTCGGAGGGTAGTGGAGAGACCCAGTACTTC